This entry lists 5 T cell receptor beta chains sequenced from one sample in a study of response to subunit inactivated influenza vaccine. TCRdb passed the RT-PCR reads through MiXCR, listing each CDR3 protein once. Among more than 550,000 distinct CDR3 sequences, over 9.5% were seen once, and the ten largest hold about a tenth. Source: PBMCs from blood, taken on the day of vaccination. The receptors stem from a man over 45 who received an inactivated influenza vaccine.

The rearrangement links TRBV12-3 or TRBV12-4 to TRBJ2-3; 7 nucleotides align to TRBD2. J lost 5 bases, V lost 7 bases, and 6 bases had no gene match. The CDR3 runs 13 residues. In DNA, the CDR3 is TGTGCCAGCACCCGGACTAGTCAAGATACGCAGTATTTT. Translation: CASTRTSQDTQYF.

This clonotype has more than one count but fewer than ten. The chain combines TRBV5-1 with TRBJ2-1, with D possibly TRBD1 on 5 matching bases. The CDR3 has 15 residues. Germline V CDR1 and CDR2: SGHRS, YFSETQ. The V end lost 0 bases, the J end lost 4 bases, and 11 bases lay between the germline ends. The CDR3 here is CASSLDPGIYNEQFF. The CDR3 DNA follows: TGCGCCAGCAGCTTGGATCCAGGGATATACAATGAGCAGTTCTTC.

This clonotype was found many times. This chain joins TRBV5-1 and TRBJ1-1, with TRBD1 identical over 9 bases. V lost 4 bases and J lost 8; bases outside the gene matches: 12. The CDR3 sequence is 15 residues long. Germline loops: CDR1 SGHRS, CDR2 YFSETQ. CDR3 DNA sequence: TGCGCCAGCAGCCGATCGGGACAGGGTCTGACGGAAGCTTTCTTT. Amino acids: CASSRSGQGLTEAFF.

CDR3 nucleotide sequence: TGTGCCAGCAGTTGGGGTAGCTTGGCCTACGAGCAGTACTTC. Amino acids: CASSWGSLAYEQYF. The rearrangement uses TRBV7-9 and TRBJ2-7; no firm D call. The CDR3 sequence is 14 residues long. Per germline, CDR1 SEHNR and CDR2 FQNEAQ (reference sequence). V was pared by 6 bases and J by 2 bases, with 14 bases between.

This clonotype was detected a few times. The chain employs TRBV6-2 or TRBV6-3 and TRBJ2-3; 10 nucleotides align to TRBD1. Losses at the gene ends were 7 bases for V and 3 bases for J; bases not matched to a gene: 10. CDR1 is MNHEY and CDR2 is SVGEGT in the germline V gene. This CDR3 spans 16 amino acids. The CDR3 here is CASTYVWGQGTDTQYF. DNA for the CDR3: TGTGCCAGCACCTACGTGTGGGGACAGGGGACAGATACGCAGTATTTT.